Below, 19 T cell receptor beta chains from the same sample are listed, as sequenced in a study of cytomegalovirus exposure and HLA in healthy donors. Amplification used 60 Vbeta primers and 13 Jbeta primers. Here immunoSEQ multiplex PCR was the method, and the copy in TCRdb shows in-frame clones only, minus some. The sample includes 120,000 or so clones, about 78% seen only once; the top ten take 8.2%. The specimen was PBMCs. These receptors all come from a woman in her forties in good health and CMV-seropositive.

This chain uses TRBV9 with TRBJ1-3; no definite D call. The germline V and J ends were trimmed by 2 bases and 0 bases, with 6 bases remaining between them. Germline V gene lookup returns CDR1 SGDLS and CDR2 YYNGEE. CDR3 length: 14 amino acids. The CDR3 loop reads CASSVSVSGNTIYF. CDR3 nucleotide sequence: TGTGCCAGCAGCGTCAGTGTCTCTGGAAACACCATATATTTT.

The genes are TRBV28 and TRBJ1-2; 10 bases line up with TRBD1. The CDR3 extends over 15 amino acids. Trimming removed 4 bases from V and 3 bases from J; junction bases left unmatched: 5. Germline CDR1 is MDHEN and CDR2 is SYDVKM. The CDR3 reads CASSSSTGGHYGYTF. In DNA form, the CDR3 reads TGTGCCAGCAGTTCCTCGACAGGGGGCCACTATGGCTACACCTTC.

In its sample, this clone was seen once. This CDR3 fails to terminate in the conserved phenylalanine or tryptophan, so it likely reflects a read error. The CDR3 DNA reads as TGTGCCAGCTCACCATACACAGGTTACACTGAAGCTTTCCTT. Its protein is CASSPYTGYTEAFL. The chain recombines TRBV18 with TRBJ1-1; D is perhaps TRBD1 (5 bases). Per germline, CDR1 KGHSH and CDR2 LQKENI. V was trimmed by 2 bases and J by 3 bases, leaving 10 bases between them. CDR3 length equals 14 residues.

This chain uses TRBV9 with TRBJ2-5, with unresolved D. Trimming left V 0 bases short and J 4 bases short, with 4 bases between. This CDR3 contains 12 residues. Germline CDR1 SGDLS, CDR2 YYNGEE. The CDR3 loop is CASSVDGETQYF. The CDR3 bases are TGTGCCAGCAGCGTAGACGGAGAGACCCAGTACTTC.

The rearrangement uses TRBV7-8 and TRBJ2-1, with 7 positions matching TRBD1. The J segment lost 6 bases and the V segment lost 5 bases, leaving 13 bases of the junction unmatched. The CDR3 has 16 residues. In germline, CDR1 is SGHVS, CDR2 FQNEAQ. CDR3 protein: CASSPPEGQLINEQFF. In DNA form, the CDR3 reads TGTGCCAGCAGCCCACCCGAGGGACAGCTAATCAATGAGCAGTTCTTC.

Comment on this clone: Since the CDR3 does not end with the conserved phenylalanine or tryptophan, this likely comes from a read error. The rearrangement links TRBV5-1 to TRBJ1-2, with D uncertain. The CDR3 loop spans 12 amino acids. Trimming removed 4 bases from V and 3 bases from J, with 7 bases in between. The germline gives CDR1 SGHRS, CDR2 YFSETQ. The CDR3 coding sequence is TGCGCCAGCAGCCCAGACGACTATGGCTACACCCTC. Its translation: CASSPDDYGYTL.

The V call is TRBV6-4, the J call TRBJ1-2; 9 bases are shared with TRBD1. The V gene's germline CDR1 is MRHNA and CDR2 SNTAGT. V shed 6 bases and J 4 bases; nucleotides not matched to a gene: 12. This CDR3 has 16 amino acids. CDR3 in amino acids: CASRPRDRAYSYGYTF. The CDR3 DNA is TGTGCCAGCAGGCCCCGGGACAGGGCTTATTCCTATGGCTACACCTTC.

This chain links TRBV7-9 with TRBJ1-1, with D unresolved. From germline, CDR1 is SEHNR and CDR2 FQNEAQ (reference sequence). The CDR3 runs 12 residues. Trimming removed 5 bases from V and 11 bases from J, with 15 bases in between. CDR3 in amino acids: CASSIWMGGAFF. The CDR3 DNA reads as TGTGCCAGCAGCATCTGGATGGGAGGGGCTTTCTTT.

The CDR3 sequence is CASSGVPQGPHSYEQYF. The CDR3 DNA sequence: TGTGCCAGCAGCGGTGTCCCGCAGGGGCCACACTCCTACGAGCAGTACTTC. The rearrangement joins TRBV5-6 to TRBJ2-7; D might be TRBD1 (6 bases). The germline V gene has CDR1 SGHDT and CDR2 YYEEEE. This CDR3 is built from 17 residues. Trimming pared 4 bases from V and 0 bases from J, leaving 20 bases between.

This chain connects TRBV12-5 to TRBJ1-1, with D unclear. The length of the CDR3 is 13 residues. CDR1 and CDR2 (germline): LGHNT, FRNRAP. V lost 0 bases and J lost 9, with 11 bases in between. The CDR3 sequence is CASGLVRSSQAFF. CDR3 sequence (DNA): TGTGCTAGTGGTTTGGTACGGAGCTCTCAAGCTTTCTTT.

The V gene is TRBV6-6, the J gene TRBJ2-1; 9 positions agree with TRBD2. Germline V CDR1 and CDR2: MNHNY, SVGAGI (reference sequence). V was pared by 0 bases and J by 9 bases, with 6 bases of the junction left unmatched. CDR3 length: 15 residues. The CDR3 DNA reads TGTGCCAGCAGTTACTCGGCAGGAGCGGGAGGTGAGCAGTTCTTC. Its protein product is CASSYSAGAGGEQFF.

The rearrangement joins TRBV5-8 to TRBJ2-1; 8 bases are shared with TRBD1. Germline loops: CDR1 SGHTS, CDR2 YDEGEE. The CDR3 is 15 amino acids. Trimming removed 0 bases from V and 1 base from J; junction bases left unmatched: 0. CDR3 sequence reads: CASSLDRGSYNEQFF. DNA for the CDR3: TGTGCCAGCAGCTTGGACAGGGGGTCCTACAATGAGCAGTTCTTC.

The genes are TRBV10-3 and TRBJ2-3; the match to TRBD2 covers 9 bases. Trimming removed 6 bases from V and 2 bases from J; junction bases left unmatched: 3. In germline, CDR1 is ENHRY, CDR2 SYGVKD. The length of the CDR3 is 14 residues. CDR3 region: CAIRPGLATDTQYF. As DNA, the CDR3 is TGTGCCATCAGACCGGGACTAGCCACAGATACGCAGTATTTT.

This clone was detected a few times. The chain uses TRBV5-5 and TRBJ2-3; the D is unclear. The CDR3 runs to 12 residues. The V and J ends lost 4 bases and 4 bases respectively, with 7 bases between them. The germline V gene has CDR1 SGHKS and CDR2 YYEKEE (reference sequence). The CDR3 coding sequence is TGTGCCAGCAGCCTCCCCCCAGATACGCAGTATTTT. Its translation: CASSLPPDTQYF.

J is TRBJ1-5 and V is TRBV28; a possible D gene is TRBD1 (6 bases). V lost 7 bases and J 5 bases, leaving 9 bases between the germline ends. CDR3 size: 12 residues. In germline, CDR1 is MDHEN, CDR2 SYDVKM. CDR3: CASTSGDQPQHF. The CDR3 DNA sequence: TGTGCCAGCACTTCAGGGGATCAGCCCCAGCATTTT.

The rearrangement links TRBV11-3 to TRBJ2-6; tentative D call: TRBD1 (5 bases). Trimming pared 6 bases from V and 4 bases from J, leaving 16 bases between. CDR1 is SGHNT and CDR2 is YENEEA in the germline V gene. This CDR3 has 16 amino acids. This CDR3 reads CASRFDQGGGANVLTF. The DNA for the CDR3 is TGTGCCAGCAGGTTCGACCAGGGCGGAGGGGCCAACGTCCTGACTTTC.

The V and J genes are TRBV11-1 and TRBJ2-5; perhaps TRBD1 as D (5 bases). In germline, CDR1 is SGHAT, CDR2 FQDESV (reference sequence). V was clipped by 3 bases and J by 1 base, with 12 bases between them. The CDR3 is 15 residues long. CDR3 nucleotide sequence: TGTGCCAGCAGCTTTTACAGGACGGGCCAAGAGACCCAGTACTTC. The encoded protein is CASSFYRTGQETQYF.

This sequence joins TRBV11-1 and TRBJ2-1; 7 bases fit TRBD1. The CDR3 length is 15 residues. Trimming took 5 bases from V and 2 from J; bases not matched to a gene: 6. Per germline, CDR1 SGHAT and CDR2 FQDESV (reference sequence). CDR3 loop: CASSHDRVAYNEQFF. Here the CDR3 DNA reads TGTGCCAGCAGCCATGACAGGGTAGCCTACAATGAGCAGTTCTTC. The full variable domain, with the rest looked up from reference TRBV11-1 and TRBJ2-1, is EAEVAQSPRYKITEKSQAVAFWCDPISGHATLYWYRQILGQGPELLVQFQDESVVDDSQLPKDRFSAERLKGVDSTLKIQPAELGDSAMYLCASSHDRVAYNEQFFGPGTRLTVL.

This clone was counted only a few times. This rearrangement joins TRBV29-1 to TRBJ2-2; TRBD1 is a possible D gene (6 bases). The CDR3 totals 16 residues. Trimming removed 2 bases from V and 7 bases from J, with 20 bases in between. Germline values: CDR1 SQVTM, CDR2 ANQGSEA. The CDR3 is CSVESPSKQGIGELFF. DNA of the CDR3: TGCAGCGTTGAATCTCCTTCCAAACAGGGCATCGGGGAGCTGTTTTTT.